This record concerns one T cell receptor (beta chain) sequence. The antigen remains undetermined. These data belong to a study of PD-1 blockade in classical Hodgkin lymphoma. The time point denotes: cycle 4 day 1 (C4D1), after less than 7 weeks of nivolumab. Each patient experienced a relapse that followed autologous stem cell transplantation, and brentuximab vedotin exposure varied. Best overall response was complete response, partial response or progressive disease in these relapsed/refractory classical Hodgkin lymphoma patients. This table comes from immunoSEQ multiplex PCR, and its TCRdb copy is limited to in-frame clones, with some not included. The table includes roughly 100,000 clones, about nine tenths detected once. Germline V gene lookup returns CDR1 MNHEY and CDR2 SMNVEV (reference sequence). The CDR3 covers 12 residues. V lost 5 bases, J lost 11 bases, and 16 bases lay in between. Study-level points and caveats: Reports indicated that newly diagnosed patients had lower baseline TCR diversity than healthy donors did. Prior to therapy, complete responders displayed diversity much like that of newly diagnosed patients.

The sample here was peripheral blood mononuclear cells (PBMCs), taken before the fourth cycle of nivolumab. The clonotype was recovered from a human donor with classical Hodgkin lymphoma. This chain connects TRBV27 to TRBJ2-7; D gene uncertain. CDR3: CASSPSFGWKYF. CDR3 sequence (DNA): TGTGCCAGCAGTCCCAGTTTCGGATGGAAGTACTTC.